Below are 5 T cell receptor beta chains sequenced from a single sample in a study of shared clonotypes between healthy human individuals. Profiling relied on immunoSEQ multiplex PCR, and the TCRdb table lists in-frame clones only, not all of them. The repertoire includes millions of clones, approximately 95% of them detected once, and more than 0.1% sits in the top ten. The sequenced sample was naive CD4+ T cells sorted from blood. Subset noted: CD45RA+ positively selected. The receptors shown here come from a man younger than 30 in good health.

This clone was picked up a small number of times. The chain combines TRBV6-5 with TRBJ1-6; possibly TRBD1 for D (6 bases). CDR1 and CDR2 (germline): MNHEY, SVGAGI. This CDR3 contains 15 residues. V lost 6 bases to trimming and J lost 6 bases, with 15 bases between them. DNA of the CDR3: TGTGCCAGCAGAGGCCCGGGACACGCTAATTCACCCCTCCACTTT. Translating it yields CASRGPGHANSPLHF.

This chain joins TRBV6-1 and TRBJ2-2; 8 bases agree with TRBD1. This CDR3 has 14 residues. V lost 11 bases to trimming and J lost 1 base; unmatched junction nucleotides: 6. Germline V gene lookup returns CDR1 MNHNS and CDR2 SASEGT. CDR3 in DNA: TGTGCCTCACGACAGGGGAGGAACACCGGGGAGCTGTTTTTT. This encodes CASRQGRNTGELFF.

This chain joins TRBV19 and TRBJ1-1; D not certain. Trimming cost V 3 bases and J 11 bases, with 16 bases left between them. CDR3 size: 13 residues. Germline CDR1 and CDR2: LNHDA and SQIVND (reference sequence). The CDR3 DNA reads TGTGCCAGTAGTATTGTACACCCCAGTTGGGCTTTCTTT. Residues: CASSIVHPSWAFF.

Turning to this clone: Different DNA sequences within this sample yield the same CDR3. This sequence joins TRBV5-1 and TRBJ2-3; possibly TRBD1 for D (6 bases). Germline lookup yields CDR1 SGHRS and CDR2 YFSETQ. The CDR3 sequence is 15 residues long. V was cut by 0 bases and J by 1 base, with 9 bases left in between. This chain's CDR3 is CASSLAGQRTDTQYF. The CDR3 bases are TGCGCCAGCAGCTTGGCCGGACAGCGCACAGATACGCAGTATTTT.

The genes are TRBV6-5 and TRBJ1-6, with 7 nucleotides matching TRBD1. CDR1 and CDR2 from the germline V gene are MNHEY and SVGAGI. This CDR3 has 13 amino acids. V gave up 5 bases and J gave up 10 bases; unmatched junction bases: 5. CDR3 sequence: CASSQGGGSPLHF. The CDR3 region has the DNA TGTGCCAGCAGTCAGGGGGGGGGCTCACCCCTCCACTTT.